A single sample is the source of the 19 T cell receptor beta chains below, sequenced in a study of human T cells and chemical hapten exposure. MiXCR, applied by TCRdb to the RACE reads, yields one record per CDR3 protein. The table lists 95,000 to 150,000 distinct CDR3 sequences, about 11% of them singletons, with under 2.5% in the top ten. The time point denotes: patch test 3, about 24 weeks after DPC sensitization. Described treatment: therapeutic diphenylcyclopropenone sensitization with weekly scalp DPC. Sequenced material: whole blood, taken in connection with sensitization to the hapten diphenylcyclopropenone (DPC). Every receptor here comes from a woman aged 45-59 years with alopecia areata. Some clones in this sample may be carry-over from other donors' samples.

DNA of the CDR3: TGTGCCAGCAGTGGTCAGGGGGTAGGTGCTCAGCCCCAGCATTTT. This sequence encodes CASSGQGVGAQPQHF. The V call is TRBV6-5, the J call TRBJ1-5; 7 nucleotides line up with TRBD1. The trim removed 5 bases at V and 6 bases at J, leaving 10 bases unmatched. In germline, CDR1 is MNHEY, CDR2 SVGAGI. The CDR3 is made up of 15 amino acids.

In the case of this clonotype: Mismatch with germline at one junction end may stem from a read error. The gene calls are TRBV9 and TRBJ1-6; D is unresolved. The germline gives CDR1 SGDLS, CDR2 YYNGEE. This CDR3 has 17 residues. The CDR3 spells CASSVGAVRTYNAPLHF. The CDR3 DNA reads as TGTGCCAGCAGCGTAGGTGCGGTTCGGACCTATAATGCACCCCTCCACTTT.

Only a few counts were recorded for this clonotype. This rearrangement joins TRBV15 to TRBJ2-1; no definite D call. Trimming pared 4 bases from V and 7 bases from J, leaving 11 bases between. CDR3 length: 13 residues. In germline, CDR1 is LNHNV, CDR2 YYDKDF (reference sequence). CDR3 sequence (DNA): TGTGCCACCAGCATAGGCCTGGGGAATGAGCAGTTCTTC. It is translated as CATSIGLGNEQFF. Combining the CDR3 with reference TRBV15 and TRBJ2-1 gives the whole variable domain DAMVIQNPRYQVTQFGKPVTLSCSQTLNHNVMYWYQQKSSQAPKLLFHYYDKDFNNEADTPDNFQSRRPNTSFCFLDIRSPGLGDTAMYLCATSIGLGNEQFFGPGTRLTVL.

On this clonotype itself: This may stem from a read error, because a much larger clone lies one nucleotide away. The CDR3 does not close with the conserved phenylalanine or tryptophan, likely indicating a read error. V usage is TRBV29-1 and J usage is TRBJ1-2; 12 bases match TRBD1. This CDR3 region has 14 residues. Trimming took 4 bases from V and 6 from J; bases not matched to a gene: 6. Germline CDR1 is SQVTM and CDR2 is ANQGSEA. The CDR3 nucleotides are TGCAGCGTTGGGAGGGACAGGGGGCAGGATGGCTACACCTCC. Residues: CSVGRDRGQDGYTS.

This clonotype was observed at least ten times. The chain recombines TRBV27 with TRBJ2-2; 10 nucleotides agree with TRBD2. The germline gives CDR1 MNHEY, CDR2 SMNVEV (reference sequence). The V and J ends lost 6 bases and 6 bases, in that order; junction bases with no gene match: 4. This CDR3 region has 14 residues. The CDR3, as DNA: TGTGCCAGCAGAGGGGGGACTAGCGCCGGGGAGCTGTTTTTT. Translating gives CASRGGTSAGELFF.

The sample holds a few counts of this clonotype. The rearrangement joins TRBV20-1 to TRBJ2-4; D is unresolved. Trimming took 0 bases from V and 0 from J, leaving 6 bases between them. Germline CDR1 DFQATT, CDR2 SNEGSKA (reference sequence). The CDR3 runs to 14 residues. CDR3 sequence: CSAREALAKNIQYF. The CDR3 DNA follows: TGCAGTGCTAGAGAGGCGCTAGCCAAAAACATTCAGTACTTC.

The V gene is TRBV4-1, the J gene TRBJ1-2; D uncertain. This CDR3 region has 15 residues. Trimming cost V 0 bases and J 3 bases, with 11 bases left between them. Germline lookup yields CDR1 MGHRA and CDR2 YSYEKL. CDR3 sequence: CASSQDSGVDYGYTF. The CDR3 region has the DNA TGCGCCAGCAGCCAAGATTCCGGGGTTGACTATGGCTACACCTTC.

The table lists this clonotype with a few counts. The chain combines TRBV20-1 with TRBJ2-3; TRBD2 matches at 8 bases. Trimming cost V 1 base and J 0 bases; bases outside gene matches: 9. This CDR3 contains 17 residues. Germline V CDR1 and CDR2: DFQATT, SNEGSKA (reference sequence). The CDR3 DNA reads as TGCAGTGCTAGAGTATTAGCGGGGTCATCTAGCACAGATACGCAGTATTTT. Its translation: CSARVLAGSSSTDTQYF.

The sample holds a few counts of this clonotype. This chain links TRBV5-1 with TRBJ1-6; D not certain. Germline lookup yields CDR1 SGHRS and CDR2 YFSETQ. Trimming removed 0 bases from V and 7 bases from J, with 8 bases in between. The CDR3 is 14 amino acids. The CDR3 loop is CASSLEGWNSPLHF. DNA for the CDR3: TGCGCCAGCAGCTTGGAAGGATGGAATTCACCCCTCCACTTT.

This clonotype was counted a few times. V and J are TRBV29-1 and TRBJ2-2, with D perhaps TRBD1 (5 bases). With 6 bases removed from V and 1 base from J, the gap between germline ends came to 15 bases. The CDR3 loop spans 15 amino acids. Germline CDR1 is SQVTM and CDR2 is ANQGSEA. The CDR3 bases are TGCAGCGTCGTCCCCGGCCAGGGGAACACCGGGGAGCTGTTTTTT. As protein: CSVVPGQGNTGELFF.

This clonotype occurred a few times. The rearrangement joins TRBV12-3 or TRBV12-4 to TRBJ1-1, with 7 bases that match TRBD1. Losses at the gene ends were 8 bases for V and 3 bases for J; bases not matched to a gene: 6. This CDR3 has 13 residues. CDR3 coding DNA: TGTGCCAGCCTCCGGGACAGATACACTGAAGCTTTCTTT. Encoded protein: CASLRDRYTEAFF.

This clonotype has a handful of counts. The V gene is TRBV7-2, the J gene TRBJ2-3; the D gene is possibly TRBD2 (6 bases). The CDR3 is 16 residues long. The ends were cut back, 5 bases at V and 6 bases at J, with 21 bases in the middle. Germline V gene data show CDR1 as SGHTA and CDR2 as FQGNSA. The CDR3 here is CASSPRTTLGSDTQYF. CDR3 in DNA: TGTGCCAGCAGCCCTCGGACTACCCTAGGGTCGGATACGCAGTATTTT. Variable domain in full (rest from reference TRBV7-2 and TRBJ2-3): GAGVSQSPSNKVTEKGKDVELRCDPISGHTALYWYRQSLGQGLEFLIYFQGNSAPDKSGLPSDRFSAERTGGSVSTLTIQRTQQEDSAVYLCASSPRTTLGSDTQYFGPGTRLTVL.

This clonotype has a count of ten or more. The chain employs TRBV29-1 and TRBJ2-5; the D is unclear. Germline lookup yields CDR1 SQVTM and CDR2 ANQGSEA. V lost 5 bases and J lost 4, with 5 bases in between. CDR3 length equals 10 residues. CDR3 bases: TGCAGCGTTAAAACAGAGACCCAGTACTTC. It translates to CSVKTETQYF.

Concerning this clonotype: Sequence at one end of the junction differs from germline and may be a read error. The chain employs TRBV10-3 and TRBJ1-1, with D maybe TRBD1 (6 bases). CDR1 ENHRY and CDR2 SYGVKD come from the germline V gene. The length of the CDR3 is 16 residues. CDR3 loop: CANSGVGGGLNTEAFF. In DNA form, the CDR3 reads TGTGCCAACAGTGGGGTTGGAGGGGGGCTGAACACTGAAGCTTTCTTT.

This clonotype was observed a handful of times. CDR3 in amino acids: CASSDWTGGQEKLFF. The DNA for the CDR3 is TGTGCCAGCAGTGATTGGACAGGGGGCCAGGAAAAACTGTTTTTT. The chain uses TRBV6-1 and TRBJ1-4; 11 positions agree with TRBD1. Germline trimming cut 3 bases from V and 8 bases from J; bases unmatched to any gene: 5. Germline V gene sequence: CDR1 MNHNS, CDR2 SASEGT. This CDR3 is built from 15 residues.

The genes are TRBV28 and TRBJ1-4; D gene unclear. Germline CDR1 reads MDHEN; CDR2 reads SYDVKM. V gave up 9 bases and J gave up 10 bases, with 15 bases separating them. The CDR3 extends over 12 amino acids. CDR3 in amino acids: CASGWTAGKLFF. DNA for the CDR3: TGTGCCAGTGGGTGGACTGCGGGAAAACTGTTTTTT.

The chain joins TRBV10-3 to TRBJ1-1; no firm D call. The CDR3 has 14 residues. The germline CDR1 and CDR2 sequences are ENHRY and SYGVKD. Trimming took 0 bases from V and 3 from J, leaving 8 bases between them. CDR3 amino acids: CAISESIHYTEAFF. In DNA form, the CDR3 reads TGTGCCATCAGTGAGTCGATACATTACACTGAAGCTTTCTTT.

This clonotype was seen many times. This chain uses TRBV7-2 with TRBJ2-7; 8 nucleotides agree with TRBD1. Trimming at V came to 4 bases and at J to 7 bases, leaving 9 bases not matched to a gene. Looked up from germline, CDR1 is SGHTA and CDR2 is FQGNSA. The CDR3 runs 14 residues. The CDR3: CASSSDRGLDEQYF. The DNA of the CDR3 is TGTGCCAGCAGCTCCGACAGGGGTCTCGATGAGCAGTACTTC.

This clonotype was counted a few times. CDR3 in amino acids: CASSWQANSNQPQHF. In DNA, the CDR3 is TGTGCCAGCAGTTGGCAGGCAAATAGCAATCAGCCCCAGCATTTT. The rearrangement joins TRBV12-3 or TRBV12-4 to TRBJ1-5; D is undetermined. Trimming took 4 bases from V and 0 from J, leaving 10 bases between them. The CDR3 sequence is 15 residues long.